These 23 T cell receptor beta chains were sequenced from one sample in a study of T cell repertoires in cytomegalovirus infection. TCRdb redid the calling of the reads with MiXCR, one entry per CDR3 protein. This table holds some 920,000 distinct CDR3 sequences, around 30% found once. Antigens for these TCRs are unknown. This material consisted of cultured CD8+ T cells from PBMCs, taken from culture after CMV antigen stimulation. These receptors came from a human donor in good health (CMV status not recorded). Some clones in this sample may be carry-over from other donors' samples.

A few counts support this clonotype. This chain joins TRBV6-5 and TRBJ1-1; a possible D gene is TRBD1 (5 bases). Germline values: CDR1 MNHEY, CDR2 SVGAGI. Trimming took off 0 bases at V and 4 bases at J, with 18 bases between the two ends. The length of the CDR3 is 17 residues. This CDR3 reads CASSYSFDEGLFTEAFF. CDR3 in DNA: TGTGCCAGCAGTTACTCGTTTGACGAGGGGTTATTCACTGAAGCTTTCTTT.

Of note for this clonotype: A much larger clone differs by one base, so this may be a read error. This chain connects TRBV6-5 to TRBJ2-5; D might be TRBD1 (6 bases). Germline values: CDR1 MNHEY, CDR2 SVGAGI. The CDR3 extends over 17 amino acids. CDR3 sequence: CASGYGPGHLLQETQYF. As DNA, the CDR3 is TGTGCCAGCGGTTATGGACCGGGACACCTTCTCCAAGAGACCCAGTACTTC.

J is TRBJ1-5 and V is TRBV28; the D is unclear. Germline V gene sequence: CDR1 MDHEN, CDR2 SYDVKM. Between the trimmed V and J ends, which lost 3 bases and 5 bases, there was a span of 17 bases. There are 16 residues in the CDR3. The DNA of the CDR3 is TGTGCCAGCAGTTTCCTGGCCAGTCCCGACCATCAGCCCCAGCATTTT. Translation: CASSFLASPDHQPQHF.

The J gene is TRBJ2-2, the V gene TRBV2; 9 bases line up with TRBD1. Germline-derived CDR1 and CDR2 are SNHLY and FYNNEI. The CDR3 extends over 16 amino acids. Germline trimming cut 3 bases from V and 1 base from J; bases unmatched to any gene: 3. The CDR3 DNA sequence: TGTGCCAGCAGTGAGGGACAGGGCGGGAACACCGGGGAGCTGTTTTTT. This codes for CASSEGQGGNTGELFF. Complete variable domain (other parts from reference TRBV2 and TRBJ2-2): EPEVTQTPSHQVTQMGQEVILRCVPISNHLYFYWYRQILGQKVEFLVSFYNNEISEKSEIFDDQFSVERPDGSNFTLKIRSTKLEDSAMYFCASSEGQGGNTGELFFGEGSRLTVL.

A remark on this clonotype: This may arise from a read error, as a much more abundant clone is one base away. The chain recombines TRBV7-2 with TRBJ2-5; a weak D match, TRBD2 (7 bases). In germline, CDR1 is SGHTA, CDR2 FQGNSA. V was shortened by 5 bases and J by 0 bases, with 19 bases between the two germline ends. The CDR3 has 17 amino acids. The chain's CDR3 is CASSPHGGGTNQETQYF. In DNA form, the CDR3 reads TGTGCCAGCAGCCCGCACGGGGGAGGGACAAACCAAGAGACCCAGTACTTC.

This sequence joins TRBV11-2 and TRBJ2-7; D may be TRBD2 (5 bases). The CDR3 has 11 residues. Germline CDR1 is SGHAT and CDR2 is FQNNGV. CDR3 nucleotide sequence: TGTGCCAGTGGGTCGGGATACGGGCAGTACGTC. Its translation: CASGSGYGQYV.

The CDR3 spells CASSLDRVGAAYFQSEQFF. CDR3 bases: TGCGCCAGCAGCTTAGATCGTGTAGGGGCGGCTTATTTTCAAAGTGAGCAGTTCTTC. The rearrangement links TRBV5-1 to TRBJ2-1; tentative D call: TRBD1 (5 bases). The CDR3 is made up of 19 amino acids. Trimming removed 2 bases from V and 9 bases from J, with 30 bases in between. CDR1 and CDR2 from the germline V gene are SGHRS and YFSETQ. Complete variable domain (other parts from reference TRBV5-1 and TRBJ2-1): KAGVTQTPRYLIKTRGQQVTLSCSPISGHRSVSWYQQTPGQGLQFLFEYFSETQRNKGNFPGRFSGRQFSNSRSEMNVSTLELGDSALYLCASSLDRVGAAYFQSEQFFGPGTRLTVL.

This clonotype has just a few counts. At one boundary the junction diverges from the germline segment, which might be a read error. The J gene is TRBJ2-2, the V gene TRBV7-7, with D perhaps TRBD1 (6 bases). The CDR3 has 16 amino acids. CDR1 SSHAT and CDR2 FNYEAQ come from the germline V gene (reference sequence). The CDR3 nucleotides are TGTGCTAGCAGCCCATCGTTGGGGGCGGACACCGGGGAGCTGTTTTTT. Residues: CASSPSLGADTGELFF.

About this clonotype: One junction end disagrees with the germline gene, perhaps due to a read error. The gene calls are TRBV15 and TRBJ2-5; 9 nucleotides match TRBD2. Germline CDR1 is LNHNV and CDR2 is YYDKDF (reference sequence). The CDR3 runs to 17 residues. The CDR3 region is CATRRDGLAGIQETQSF. The DNA of the CDR3 is TGTGCCACCAGGAGAGACGGGCTAGCGGGGATCCAAGAGACCCAGTCCTTC.

The genes are TRBV19 and TRBJ2-1, with 7 positions matching TRBD2. CDR3 size: 18 residues. Germline lookup yields CDR1 LNHDA and CDR2 SQIVND (reference sequence). The ends lost 0 bases at V and 1 base at J; junction bases unmatched: 9. The CDR3 DNA is TGTGCCAGTAGTATAGACCCCGGGGGGACTGAATCCTACAATGAGCAGTTCTTC. It translates to CASSIDPGGTESYNEQFF.

This clonotype was recorded at least ten times. This chain connects TRBV19 to TRBJ1-1; D gene unclear. This CDR3 comprises 14 residues. V was cut by 0 bases and J by 5 bases, with 10 bases left in between. Germline loops: CDR1 LNHDA, CDR2 SQIVND (reference sequence). The CDR3 here is CASSIDNRGTEAFF. The DNA for the CDR3 is TGTGCCAGTAGTATAGATAATCGGGGAACTGAAGCTTTCTTT.

This clonotype was detected only a few times. CDR3 region: CASSQGDASYNEQFF. In DNA form, the CDR3 reads TGTGCCAGCAGTCAAGGAGACGCCTCCTACAATGAGCAGTTCTTC. This sequence joins TRBV11-3 and TRBJ2-1; D uncertain. This CDR3 comprises 15 residues. V was clipped by 6 bases and J by 0 bases, with 12 bases between them. The V gene's germline CDR1 is SGHNT and CDR2 YENEEA.

This chain links TRBV19 with TRBJ1-5; D is ambiguous. This CDR3 is built from 15 residues. Trimming stripped 1 base from V and 4 bases from J, with 11 bases between. Germline V gene sequence: CDR1 LNHDA, CDR2 SQIVND (reference sequence). The CDR3 region is CASSIGMGYNQPQHF. The DNA for the CDR3 is TGTGCCAGTAGTATAGGGATGGGGTATAATCAGCCCCAGCATTTT.

This clonotype was found a few times. The V call is TRBV9, the J call TRBJ1-2; TRBD1 is a possible D gene (5 bases). Trimming removed 8 bases at V and 7 bases at J, with 12 bases between. This CDR3 has 11 amino acids. Per germline, CDR1 SGDLS and CDR2 YYNGEE. CDR3 residues: CASWGPGGYTF. CDR3 sequence (DNA): TGTGCCAGTTGGGGACCGGGTGGCTACACCTTC. The full variable domain, with the rest looked up from reference TRBV9 and TRBJ1-2, is DSGVTQTPKHLITATGQRVTLRCSPRSGDLSVYWYQQSLDQGLQFLIQYYNGEERAKGNILERFSAQQFPDLHSELNLSSLELGDSALYFCASWGPGGYTFGSGTRLTVV.

The rearrangement links TRBV12-3 or TRBV12-4 to TRBJ2-7, with D perhaps TRBD1 or TRBD2 (7 bases each). The CDR3 totals 18 residues. Trimming removed 2 bases at V and 1 base at J, with 21 bases between. DNA of the CDR3: TGTGCCAGCAGTTTAAAGGGGGCGGGGGTAGCAAGGTCCTACGAGCAGTACTTC. This codes for CASSLKGAGVARSYEQYF.

This clonotype came up once. The chain uses TRBV2 and TRBJ2-1; D perhaps matches TRBD1 (5 bases). Germline loops: CDR1 SNHLY, CDR2 FYNNEI. The germline V and J ends were trimmed by 7 bases and 8 bases, with 18 bases remaining between them. This CDR3 is built from 14 residues. In DNA form, the CDR3 reads TGTGCCAGCATGTCCGAACAGGTCTGGGATGAGCAGTTCTTC. This translates into CASMSEQVWDEQFF.

This chain uses TRBV7-9 with TRBJ1-3; D is undetermined. With 0 bases removed from V and 2 bases from J, the gap between germline ends came to 8 bases. The CDR3 is 15 amino acids. The germline gives CDR1 SEHNR, CDR2 FQNEAQ (reference sequence). The CDR3 nucleotides are TGTGCCAGCAGCTTAGCCACCCAGACTGGAAACACCATATATTTT. It codes for CASSLATQTGNTIYF.

This clonotype was counted many times. This CDR3 is CASSLEGLAVFF. The DNA of the CDR3 is TGTGCCAGCAGCTTAGAGGGACTAGCGGTGTTCTTC. The chain joins TRBV7-2 to TRBJ2-1; TRBD2 matches at 11 bases. The CDR3 has 12 amino acids. Germline-derived CDR1 and CDR2 are SGHTA and FQGNSA. The V gene end was trimmed by 1 base and the J gene end by 15 bases; junction bases not matched to a gene: 2.

In this sample, this clonotype turned up a few times. The chain employs TRBV10-3 and TRBJ2-1, with 8 bases identical to TRBD2. V shed 0 bases and J 0 bases; nucleotides not matched to a gene: 7. The CDR3 extends over 18 amino acids. CDR1 and CDR2 from the germline V gene are ENHRY and SYGVKD. CDR3 in amino acids: CAISESVAGFGSYNEQFF. CDR3 nucleotide sequence: TGTGCCATCAGTGAGTCGGTAGCGGGGTTTGGCTCCTACAATGAGCAGTTCTTC.

This clonotype was seen a few times. The chain joins TRBV27 to TRBJ2-1, with 7 positions matching TRBD1. The CDR3 has 18 amino acids. Germline loops: CDR1 MNHEY, CDR2 SMNVEV (reference sequence). The junction had 20 bases not matched to a gene; V was cut back by 4 bases and J by 8 bases. The CDR3 sequence: CASSSRQGPSSSFYEQFF. In DNA form, the CDR3 reads TGTGCCAGCAGTTCTAGACAGGGCCCATCGTCATCGTTTTATGAGCAGTTCTTC.

Only a few counts were recorded for this clonotype. The chain couples TRBV15 to TRBJ1-2; 10 bases are shared with TRBD1. The V and J ends lost 1 base and 8 bases, in that order; junction bases with no gene match: 7. CDR3 size: 15 residues. Germline V gene data show CDR1 as LNHNV and CDR2 as YYDKDF (reference sequence). CDR3: CATSRGGQGLWGYTF. The CDR3 DNA follows: TGTGCCACCAGCAGAGGGGGACAGGGGCTATGGGGCTACACCTTC. The full variable domain, rest sourced from reference TRBV15 and TRBJ1-2, is DAMVIQNPRYQVTQFGKPVTLSCSQTLNHNVMYWYQQKSSQAPKLLFHYYDKDFNNEADTPDNFQSRRPNTSFCFLDIRSPGLGDTAMYLCATSRGGQGLWGYTFGSGTRLTVV.

This clonotype was counted a few times. The rearrangement links TRBV4-1 to TRBJ1-4; the D gene is possibly TRBD1 (6 bases). This CDR3 contains 14 residues. CDR1 and CDR2 (germline): MGHRA, YSYEKL. Trimming took off 0 bases at V and 6 bases at J, with 8 bases between the two ends. The CDR3 reads CASSQDSGDEKLFF. The DNA of the CDR3 is TGCGCCAGCAGCCAAGATTCAGGGGATGAAAAACTGTTTTTT.

This clonotype was detected only a few times. This rearrangement joins TRBV4-1 to TRBJ1-1, with a tentative D call TRBD1 (5 bases). Trimming left V 3 bases short and J 4 bases short, with 9 bases between. Germline loops: CDR1 MGHRA, CDR2 YSYEKL. This CDR3 comprises 13 residues. CDR3 residues: CASSQGVATEAFF. CDR3 sequence (DNA): TGCGCCAGCAGCCAGGGGGTGGCCACTGAAGCTTTCTTT.